The T cell receptor beta chain under discussion was sequenced for a study of blood T cell repertoires in COVID-19. Whole-study context: The United States, Italy and Spain supplied acute and convalescent COVID-19 samples.

Deletions cut 4 bases from V and 7 bases from J, with 13 bases between. This CDR3 has 13 amino acids. Germline CDR1 reads GTSNPN; CDR2 reads SVGIG (reference sequence). Recruits, aged roughly 18 to 90 years, lived in 20 to 30 US areas. Allocation to cohorts depended on clinical history reported by the participants. TCRdb keeps only in-frame clones here, not all; method: immunoSEQ multiplex PCR. The sample includes roughly 190,000 clones, approximately 86% of them seen just once. The receptor's source is a woman between 25 and 40 years old who had recovered from COVID-19. The V and J genes are TRBV30 and TRBJ1-4; possible D gene TRBD1, 5 bases. The source material was PBMCs or T cells enriched from blood (not recorded which). The CDR3 region has the DNA TGTGCCTGGAAGGGCGCGGGGGGTGAAAAACTGTTTTTT. It translates to CAWKGAGGEKLFF.